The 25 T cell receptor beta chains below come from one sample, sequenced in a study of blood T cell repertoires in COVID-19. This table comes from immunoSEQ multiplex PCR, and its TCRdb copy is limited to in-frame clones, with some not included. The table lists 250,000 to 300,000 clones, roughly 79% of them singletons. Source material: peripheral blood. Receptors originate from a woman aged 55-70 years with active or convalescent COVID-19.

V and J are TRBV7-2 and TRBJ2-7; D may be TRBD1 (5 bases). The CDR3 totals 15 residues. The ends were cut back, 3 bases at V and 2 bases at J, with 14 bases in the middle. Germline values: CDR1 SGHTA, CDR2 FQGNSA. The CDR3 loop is CASSFALDTAYEQYF. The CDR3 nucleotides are TGTGCCAGCAGCTTCGCCCTGGACACCGCCTACGAGCAGTACTTC. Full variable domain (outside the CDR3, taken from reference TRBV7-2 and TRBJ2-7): GAGVSQSPSNKVTEKGKDVELRCDPISGHTALYWYRQSLGQGLEFLIYFQGNSAPDKSGLPSDRFSAERTGGSVSTLTIQRTQQEDSAVYLCASSFALDTAYEQYFGPGTRLTVT.

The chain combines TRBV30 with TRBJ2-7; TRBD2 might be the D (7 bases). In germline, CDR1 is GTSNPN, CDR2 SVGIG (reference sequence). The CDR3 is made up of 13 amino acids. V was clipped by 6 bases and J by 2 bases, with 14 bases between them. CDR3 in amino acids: CACRGGGTYEQYF. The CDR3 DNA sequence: TGTGCCTGTCGAGGGGGGGGGACCTACGAGCAGTACTTC.

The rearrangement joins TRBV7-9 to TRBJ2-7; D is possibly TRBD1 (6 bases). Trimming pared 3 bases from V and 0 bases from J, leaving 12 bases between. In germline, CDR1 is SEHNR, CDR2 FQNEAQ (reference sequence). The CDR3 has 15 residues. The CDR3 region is CASSFPGTSSYEQYF. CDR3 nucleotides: TGTGCCAGCAGCTTCCCCGGGACAAGCTCCTACGAGCAGTACTTC.

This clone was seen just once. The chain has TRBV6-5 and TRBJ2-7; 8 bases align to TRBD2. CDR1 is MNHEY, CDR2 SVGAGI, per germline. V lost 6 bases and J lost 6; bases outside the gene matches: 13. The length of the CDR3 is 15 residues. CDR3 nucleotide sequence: TGTGCCAGCAGCCCGTCATCGGGGGGGGATTTCGAGCAGTACTTC. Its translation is CASSPSSGGDFEQYF.

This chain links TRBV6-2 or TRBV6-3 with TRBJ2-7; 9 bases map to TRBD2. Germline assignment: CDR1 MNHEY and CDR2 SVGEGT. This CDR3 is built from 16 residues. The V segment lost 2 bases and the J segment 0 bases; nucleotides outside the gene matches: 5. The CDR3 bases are TGTGCCAGCAGTTACCCTAGCGGGGTTTTCTCCTACGAGCAGTACTTC. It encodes CASSYPSGVFSYEQYF.

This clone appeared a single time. DNA of the CDR3: TGCGCCAGCAGCTTGGATGGGACTACCTACAATGAGCAGTTCTTC. It yields the protein CASSLDGTTYNEQFF. The chain has TRBV5-1 and TRBJ2-1; TRBD2 agrees at 7 bases. Unmatched junction bases numbered 2, after V lost 0 bases and J lost 2 bases. The CDR3 loop spans 15 amino acids. Germline V gives CDR1 SGHRS, CDR2 YFSETQ. The whole variable domain, remainder taken from reference TRBV5-1 and TRBJ2-1, is KAGVTQTPRYLIKTRGQQVTLSCSPISGHRSVSWYQQTPGQGLQFLFEYFSETQRNKGNFPGRFSGRQFSNSRSEMNVSTLELGDSALYLCASSLDGTTYNEQFFGPGTRLTVL.

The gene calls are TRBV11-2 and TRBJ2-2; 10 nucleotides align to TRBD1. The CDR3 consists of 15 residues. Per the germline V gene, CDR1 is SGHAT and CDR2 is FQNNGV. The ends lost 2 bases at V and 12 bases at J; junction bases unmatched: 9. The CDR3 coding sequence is TGTGCCAGCAGCTTACCTATCCCGGGACAGGGGAAGCTGTTTTTT. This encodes CASSLPIPGQGKLFF.

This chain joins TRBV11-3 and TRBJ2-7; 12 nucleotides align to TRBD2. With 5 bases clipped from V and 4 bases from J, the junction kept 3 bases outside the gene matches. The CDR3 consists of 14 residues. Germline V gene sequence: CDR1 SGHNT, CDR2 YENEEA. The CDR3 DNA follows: TGTGCCAGCAGCCCTAGCGGGGGGGGATACGAGCAGTACTTC. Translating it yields CASSPSGGGYEQYF.

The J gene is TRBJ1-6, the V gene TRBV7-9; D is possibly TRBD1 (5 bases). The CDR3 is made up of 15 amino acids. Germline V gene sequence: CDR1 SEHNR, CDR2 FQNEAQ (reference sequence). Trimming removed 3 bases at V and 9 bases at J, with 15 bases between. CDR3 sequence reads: CASSFGRAGLSPLHF. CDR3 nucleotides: TGTGCCAGCAGCTTCGGCAGGGCGGGACTTTCACCCCTCCACTTT.

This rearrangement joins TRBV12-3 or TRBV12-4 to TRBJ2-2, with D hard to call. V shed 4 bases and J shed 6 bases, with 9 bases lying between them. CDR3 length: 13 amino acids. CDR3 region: CASSWPVPGELFF. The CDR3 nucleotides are TGTGCCAGCAGTTGGCCCGTCCCCGGGGAGCTGTTTTTT.

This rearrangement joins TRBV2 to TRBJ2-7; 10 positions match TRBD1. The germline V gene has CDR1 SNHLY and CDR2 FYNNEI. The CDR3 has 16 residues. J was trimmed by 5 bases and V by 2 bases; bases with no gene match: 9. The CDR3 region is CASSEFTGTGVHEQYF. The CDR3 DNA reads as TGTGCCAGCAGTGAATTTACTGGGACAGGGGTCCACGAGCAGTACTTC.

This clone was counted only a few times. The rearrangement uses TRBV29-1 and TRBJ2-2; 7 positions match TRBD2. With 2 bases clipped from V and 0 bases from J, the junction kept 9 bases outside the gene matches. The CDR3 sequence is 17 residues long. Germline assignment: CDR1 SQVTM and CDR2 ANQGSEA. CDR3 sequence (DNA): TGCAGCGTTGAAAGCGGGACCCCTAGGACGAACACCGGGGAGCTGTTTTTT. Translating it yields CSVESGTPRTNTGELFF.

The CDR3: CASSYGASNQPQHF. The CDR3 nucleotides read TGTGCCAGCAGTTACGGGGCGAGCAATCAGCCCCAGCATTTT. The chain has TRBV6-2 or TRBV6-3 and TRBJ1-5; tentatively, D is TRBD1 (5 bases). The CDR3 is 14 amino acids. CDR1 is MNHEY and CDR2 is SVGEGT in the germline V gene. V gave up 2 bases and J gave up 1 base, with 6 bases separating them.

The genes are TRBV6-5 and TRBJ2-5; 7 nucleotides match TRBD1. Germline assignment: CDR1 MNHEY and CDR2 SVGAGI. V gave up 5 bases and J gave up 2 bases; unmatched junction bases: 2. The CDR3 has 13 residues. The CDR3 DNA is TGTGCCAGCAGTATGACAGGGCAAGAGACCCAGTACTTC. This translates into CASSMTGQETQYF.

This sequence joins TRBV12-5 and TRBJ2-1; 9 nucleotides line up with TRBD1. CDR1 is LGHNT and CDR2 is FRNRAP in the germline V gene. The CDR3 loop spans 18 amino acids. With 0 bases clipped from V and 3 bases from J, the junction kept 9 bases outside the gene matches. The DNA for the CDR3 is TGTGCTAGTGGTTTGGTACAAGGGACAGGGAACTTCTACAATGAGCAGTTCTTC. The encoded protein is CASGLVQGTGNFYNEQFF.

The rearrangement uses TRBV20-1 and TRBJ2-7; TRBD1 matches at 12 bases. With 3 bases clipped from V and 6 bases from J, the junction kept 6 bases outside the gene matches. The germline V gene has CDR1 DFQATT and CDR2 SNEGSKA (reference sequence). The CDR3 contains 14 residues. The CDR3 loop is CSASVWGQGAEQYF. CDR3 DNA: TGCAGTGCTAGTGTATGGGGACAGGGGGCCGAGCAGTACTTC.

In nucleotides, the CDR3 is TGCGCCAGCAGCCAAGAAGCGGGCAGCAACACTGAAGCTTTCTTT. Its translation: CASSQEAGSNTEAFF. This chain joins TRBV4-3 and TRBJ1-1; D gene unclear. Germline CDR1 and CDR2: LGHNA and YSLEER. The CDR3 contains 15 residues. V lost 0 bases and J lost 2, with 10 bases in between.

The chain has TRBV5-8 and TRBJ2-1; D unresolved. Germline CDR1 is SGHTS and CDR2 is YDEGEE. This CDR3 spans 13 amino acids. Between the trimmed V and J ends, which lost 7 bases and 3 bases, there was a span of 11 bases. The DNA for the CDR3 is TGTGCCAGCTACTTTACAGACTACAATGAGCAGTTCTTC. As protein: CASYFTDYNEQFF.

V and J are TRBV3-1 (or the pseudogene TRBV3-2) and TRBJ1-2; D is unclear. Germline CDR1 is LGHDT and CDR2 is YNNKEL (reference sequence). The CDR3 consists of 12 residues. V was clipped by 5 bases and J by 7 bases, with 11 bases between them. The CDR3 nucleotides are TGTGCCAGCAGCGCGGGAGCTGGTGGCTACACCTTC. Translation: CASSAGAGGYTF.

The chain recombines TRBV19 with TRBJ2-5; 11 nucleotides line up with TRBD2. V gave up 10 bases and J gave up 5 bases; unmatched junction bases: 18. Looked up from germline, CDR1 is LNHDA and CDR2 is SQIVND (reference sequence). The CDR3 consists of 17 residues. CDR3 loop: CATRHPGLAVSGETQYF. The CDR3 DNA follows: TGTGCCACTAGACATCCGGGACTAGCGGTATCGGGGGAGACCCAGTACTTC.

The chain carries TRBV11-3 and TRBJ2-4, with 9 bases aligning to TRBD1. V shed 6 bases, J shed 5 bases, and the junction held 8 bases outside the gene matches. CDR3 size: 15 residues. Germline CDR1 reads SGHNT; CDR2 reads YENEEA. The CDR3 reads CASSDRGGAENIQYF. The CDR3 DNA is TGTGCCAGCAGTGACAGGGGGGGCGCGGAAAACATTCAGTACTTC.

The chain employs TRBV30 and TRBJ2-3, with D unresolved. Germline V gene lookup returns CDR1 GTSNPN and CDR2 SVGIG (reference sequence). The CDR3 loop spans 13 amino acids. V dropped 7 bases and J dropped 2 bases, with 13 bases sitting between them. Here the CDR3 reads CALCQVVTDTQYF. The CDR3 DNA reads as TGTGCCTTATGCCAGGTTGTCACAGATACGCAGTATTTT. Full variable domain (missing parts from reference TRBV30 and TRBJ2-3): SQTIHQWPATLVQPVGSPLSLECTVEGTSNPNLYWYRQAAGRGLQLLFYSVGIGQISSEVPQNLSASRPQDRQFILSSKKLLLSDSGFYLCALCQVVTDTQYFGPGTRLTVL.

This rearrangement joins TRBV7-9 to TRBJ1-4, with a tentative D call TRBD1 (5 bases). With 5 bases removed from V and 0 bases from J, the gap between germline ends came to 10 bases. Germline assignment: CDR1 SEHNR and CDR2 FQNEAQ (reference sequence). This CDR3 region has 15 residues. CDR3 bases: TGTGCCAGCAGCACCAGGGATTCAACTAATGAAAAACTGTTTTTT. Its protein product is CASSTRDSTNEKLFF.

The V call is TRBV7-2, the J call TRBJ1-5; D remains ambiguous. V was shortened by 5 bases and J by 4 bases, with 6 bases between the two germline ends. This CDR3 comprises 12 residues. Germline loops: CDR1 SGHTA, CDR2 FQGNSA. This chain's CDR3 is CASSTSNQPQHF. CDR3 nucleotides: TGTGCCAGCAGCACGAGTAATCAGCCCCAGCATTTT. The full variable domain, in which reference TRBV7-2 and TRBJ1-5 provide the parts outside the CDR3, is GAGVSQSPSNKVTEKGKDVELRCDPISGHTALYWYRQSLGQGLEFLIYFQGNSAPDKSGLPSDRFSAERTGGSVSTLTIQRTQQEDSAVYLCASSTSNQPQHFGDGTRLSIL.

The CDR3 protein is CASSVTGLAEATDTQYF. In nucleotides, the CDR3 is TGTGCCAGCAGCGTGACCGGACTAGCGGAGGCCACAGATACGCAGTATTTT. This sequence joins TRBV13 and TRBJ2-3; 10 bases fit TRBD2. Germline values: CDR1 PRHDT, CDR2 FYEKMQ (reference sequence). The CDR3 totals 17 residues. J lost 2 bases, V lost 5 bases, and 10 bases had no gene match.